This T cell receptor beta chain was captured in a study of early T cells in non-severe SARS-CoV-2 infection. The overall study: The study sequenced bulk RNA from unsorted whole blood, with chains unpaired.

The TCR library protocol was used to attach unique molecular identifiers. These identifiers were attached to individual cDNA molecules. TCRdb processed the 5' RACE reads anew with MiXCR; each CDR3 protein has one entry. The sample holds roughly 75,000 distinct CDR3 sequences; approximately 12% are singletons and the top ten take approximately 3.6%. Concerning this clonotype: What it recognizes is unknown.

Germline V gives CDR1 SQVTM, CDR2 ANQGSEA. Trimming removed 7 bases from V and 4 bases from J; junction bases left unmatched: 3. This CDR3 region has 12 residues. Study observations and caveats: Anti-spike CD8 responses were favored in VDJdb matching, and private and CD4 specificities were missed.

The sequenced material came from whole blood. This sequence originates from an adult who was a healthcare worker with PCR-confirmed SARS-CoV-2 infection or an uninfected control (not recorded which). This chain links TRBV29-1 with TRBJ2-3; 9 bases fit TRBD1. CDR3 nucleotide sequence: TGCAGCGCTGACAGGGGGGCAGATACGCAGTATTTT. Translated: CSADRGADTQYF.